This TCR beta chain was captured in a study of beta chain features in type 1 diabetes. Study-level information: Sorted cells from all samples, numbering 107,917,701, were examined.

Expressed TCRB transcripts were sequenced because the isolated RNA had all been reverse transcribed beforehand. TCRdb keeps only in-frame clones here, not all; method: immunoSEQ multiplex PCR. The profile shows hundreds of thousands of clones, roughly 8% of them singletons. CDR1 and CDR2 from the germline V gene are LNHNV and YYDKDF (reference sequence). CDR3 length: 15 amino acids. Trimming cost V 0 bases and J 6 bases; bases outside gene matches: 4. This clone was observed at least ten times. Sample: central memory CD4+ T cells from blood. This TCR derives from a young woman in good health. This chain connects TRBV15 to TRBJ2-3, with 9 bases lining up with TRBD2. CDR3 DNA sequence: TGTGCCACCAGCAGAGATTTAAGCGGGAGGGATACGCAGTATTTT. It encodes CATSRDLSGRDTQYF.